This TCR beta chain was documented in a study of blood T cell repertoires in COVID-19. Sequenced by immunoSEQ multiplex PCR; TCRdb stores in-frame clones only, minus some. This table has 110,000 to 150,000 clones, 75% to 90% appearing once. This CDR3 comprises 18 residues. From germline, CDR1 is MGHRA and CDR2 YSYEKL. V lost 3 bases and J lost 3; bases outside the gene matches: 13. The TCR comes from a woman aged 50 to 60 with acute or convalescent COVID-19. Sequencing was performed on peripheral blood. The chain is built from TRBV4-1 and TRBJ2-3; 9 nucleotides match TRBD1. DNA of the CDR3: TGCGCCAGCAGCCACCGAGCCCCGGGACAGGGAAGAACAGATACGCAGTATTTT. Its translation is CASSHRAPGQGRTDTQYF.